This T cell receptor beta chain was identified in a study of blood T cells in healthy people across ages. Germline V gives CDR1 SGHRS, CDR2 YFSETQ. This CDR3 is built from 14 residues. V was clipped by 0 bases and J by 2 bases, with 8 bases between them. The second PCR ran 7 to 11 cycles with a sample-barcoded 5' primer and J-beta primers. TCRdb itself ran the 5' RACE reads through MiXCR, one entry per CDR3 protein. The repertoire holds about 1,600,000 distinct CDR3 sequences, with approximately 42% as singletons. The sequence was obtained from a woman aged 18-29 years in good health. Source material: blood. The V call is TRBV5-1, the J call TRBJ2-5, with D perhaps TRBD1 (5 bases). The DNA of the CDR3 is TGCGCCAGCAGCTTGGGGACACTACAAGAGACCCAGTACTTC. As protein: CASSLGTLQETQYF.